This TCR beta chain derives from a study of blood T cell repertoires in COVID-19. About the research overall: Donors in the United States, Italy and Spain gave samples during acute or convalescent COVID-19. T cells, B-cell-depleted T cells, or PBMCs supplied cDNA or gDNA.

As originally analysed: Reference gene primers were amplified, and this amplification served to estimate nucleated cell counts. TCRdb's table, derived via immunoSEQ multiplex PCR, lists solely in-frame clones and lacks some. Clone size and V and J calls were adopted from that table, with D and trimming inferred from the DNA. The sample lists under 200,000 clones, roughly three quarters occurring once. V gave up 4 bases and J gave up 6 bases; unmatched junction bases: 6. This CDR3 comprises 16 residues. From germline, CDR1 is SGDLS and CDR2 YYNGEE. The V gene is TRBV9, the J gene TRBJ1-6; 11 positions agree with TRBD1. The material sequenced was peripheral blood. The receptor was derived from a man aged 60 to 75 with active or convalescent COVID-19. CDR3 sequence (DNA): TGTGCCAGCAGCCCCCCCGGGACAGGGGGTAATTCACCCCTCCACTTT. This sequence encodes CASSPPGTGGNSPLHF. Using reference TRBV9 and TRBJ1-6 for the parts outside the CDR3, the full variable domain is DSGVTQTPKHLITATGQRVTLRCSPRSGDLSVYWYQQSLDQGLQFLIQYYNGEERAKGNILERFSAQQFPDLHSELNLSSLELGDSALYFCASSPPGTGGNSPLHFGNGTRLTVT.